This paragraph covers one T cell receptor (beta chain) sequence. Its target antigen remains unknown. No base-level quality is on record; no much larger clone is a single base apart. Libraries came from the immunoSEQ multiplex PCR assay. For the multiplex PCR, a mixture combining 60 forward primers for TCR Vbeta segments and 13 reverse primers for TCR Jbeta segments was used. The CDR3 region of rearranged TCR beta genes was amplified from genomic DNA by a multiplex PCR assay. The Illumina HiSeq System was used to sequence the amplified TCR beta libraries as 87-base-pair reads. The authors processed their data as follows. Across the roughly 600 repertoires, a later analysis counted approximately 83 million unique TCR beta chains, 8.5 million to 12 million of which were shared by at least two donors. A nearest-neighbor algorithm error-corrected the raw reads and collapsed the reads into unique sequences, merging closely related sequences to remove PCR and sequencing errors. CDR3 sequences were aligned to IMGT reference sequences to assign V, D and J gene segments. For a sequence to be retained, a match of at least six nucleotides to both a V gene segment and a J gene segment was required. A rearrangement counted as productive if the CDR3 had no stop codons and remained in frame with V and J, and every other rearrangement counted as non-productive. CDR3 was defined by IMGT convention, running from the second conserved V-encoded cysteine to the conserved J-encoded phenylalanine. The earlier analysis of a few hundred of the donors excluded any sequence lacking an unambiguous match to a single V gene segment. An earlier analysis of fewer than 650 of the donors classified V segments as functional when productive rearrangements were above 56.7% and as segregating when the standard deviation between donors was above 5%. A statistical classification framework was built to diagnose cytomegalovirus status from the catalog of TCR beta chain sequences. In a later analysis, TCR nucleotide sequences were compared against IMGT/GENE-DB human TR gene sequences so that V and J genes could be assigned. The TCRdist pipeline was used in a later analysis to assign CDR3 sequences and most-parsimonious VDJ recombination scenarios. A later analysis defined each TCR beta chain by its CDR3 amino acid sequence plus V-gene family, and excluded reads lacking a unique V-gene family. To address suspected cross-contamination and a sequencing artifact, a later analysis removed approximately 590 highly shared, low-generation-probability nucleotide sequences. A later analysis calculated a clonal expansion index for each public chain from normalized within-repertoire ranks of inferred template counts. In a later analysis, generation probabilities were computed using a VDJ recombination model fitted to out-of-frame rearrangements, and the results were checked against IGoR. Hypergeometric tests were used in a later analysis to score TCR-TCR, TCR-HLA and TCR-CMV co-occurrence, with a repertoire-size bias correction applied to the TCR pairs. To estimate false discovery rates, a later analysis permuted the HLA or CMV assignments 20 times. A later analysis grouped co-occurring TCRs with DBSCAN, adding TCRdist sequence similarity when clustering within HLA-allele-positive subsets. Co-occurrence clustering excluded repertoires with fewer than 30,000 or more than 120,000 public chains, plus five with anomalous nucleotide sharing. TCRdb mirrors the immuneACCESS table, restricted to in-frame sequences. Some clones are absent from its copies; in checked studies, under half trace to an unresolved V gene, and the reason for the others is unknown. V and J calls and clone size are as listed in that table; D and trimming were resolved from the DNA. This sample lists some 190,000 clones; 75% to 85% were detected once. The top ten clones comprise 1.6% of the sample.

Looking up the germline V gene yields CDR1 KGHSH and CDR2 LQKENI. The CDR3 covers 15 residues, taking in both the cysteine and the phenylalanine. The only DNA kept is the CDR3, 45 bases in frame from the first base. Trimming accounts for 8 bases at V and 1 base at J, while the number of junction bases matched to no gene is 7. The data originate from a study of cytomegalovirus exposure and HLA in healthy donors (dated by TCRdb to the late 2010s). Study-level background: An earlier analysis of 587 of the donors reported approximately 260 Gb of sequence data and approximately 120 million unique TCR beta sequences obtained from 180 million or so T cells. An early release covering around 630 HLA-typed donors comprised about 320 gigabases of sequencing data and 65 million to 100 million unique TCR sequences. The genetic ancestry cluster associated with self-reported Caucasian donors included 70% to 85% of the 398 genotyped donors. The study was designed to test whether signatures of past pathogen exposure could be identified by cataloging public T cell receptors. The study profiled the T cell repertoires of approximately 700 subjects by immunosequencing and related them to cytomegalovirus serostatus. A separate validation cohort of about 110 different subjects was used in addition to the 666-subject first cohort. High-throughput TCR immunosequencing, statistical association of individual TCRs with disease status, and machine learning were combined to predict cytomegalovirus infection status. In a later analysis, previously published TCR beta repertoires from 666 donors were re-analyzed and high-resolution HLA genotyping was added so that TCR occurrence patterns could be studied. In the later analysis, no new phenotypic data were used to find candidate immune exposures; instead, reliance was placed on TCR beta sequences and their occurrence across donors. To decide whether each TCR beta V gene segment behaved as functional or pseudogenic, an earlier analysis of over 500 of the donors relied on high-throughput TCR beta sequencing. Donor age, sex, ethnicity and CMV serostatus were collected together with the repertoire data. A later genetic analysis took genome-wide SNP genotypes for about 55% of the roughly 700 donors and used that subset as a discovery cohort. All discovery cohort repertoires had been generated on a single sequencing platform. HLA typing covered class I and class II loci at four-digit resolution. The number of donors typed differed by locus, with about 629-630 for A, B, C, DRB1 and DQB1, 522 for DQA1, nearly 610 for DPA1, and around 430 for DPB1. Four or five DR-DQ haplotypes were handled as single units for association and clustering, since linkage in the cohort was strong. Among about 360 genotyped donors of the cohort, an average of roughly 240,000 unique TCR beta nucleotide sequences were sequenced per donor, around 18% of them non-productive.

On the study overall, not on this receptor specifically: Compared with equally common non-associated chains, HLA-associated TCR beta chains in a later analysis were more clonally expanded and had lower generation probabilities. Cytomegalovirus status was reported to be diagnosed by the classifier with high specificity and sensitivity in both the original and validation cohorts. In a later analysis, the rate of TCR association differed among HLA loci, with DRB1 alleles having the most associated TCRs and HLA-C alleles having the fewest. Because counts were too low, some 17 rarely observed V segments, including chromosome 9 orphons, were excluded from the earlier analysis of around 590 of the donors. Several of the top co-occurrence clusters appeared to be linked to parvovirus B19, influenza, CMV and Epstein-Barr virus, according to a later analysis. Correlated functional status among segregating V segments might be attributable to linkage disequilibrium, but an unknown experimental factor could not be ruled out. Strong co-occurrence of HLA alleles, especially DR and DQ, made assigning TCR associations to individual alleles difficult. Roughly uniform sequencing depth across donors was assumed in presence/absence analyses, although this assumption may not hold. In a later analysis, most CMV-associated TCR beta chains were found to appear HLA-restricted, with HLA associations seemingly driven largely by CMV exposure. Broadly in line with IMGT annotations, most TCR beta V segments showed up in productive rearrangements about 90% or about 30% of the time in an earlier analysis of a few hundred of the donors. Some IMGT-functional V segments, including TRBV6-2 and TRBV6-3, could not be distinguished by the 87-base-pair reads and were therefore excluded. A few of the identified cytomegalovirus-associated TCR beta chains were confirmed in vitro to be specific for cytomegalovirus antigens. Most TCR sequences were seen in very few donors, while some public TCRs were found in many individuals. HLA typing was unavailable for some donors at each locus, so association tests used only the typed subset. The sequencing pipeline was judged likely to have produced a cluster of highly shared sequence variants as a technical artifact. The study gave a list of over 150 TCR beta chains associated with cytomegalovirus. In a later genetic analysis, a missense DCLRE1C variant was associated with V-gene and J-gene trimming of TCR beta chains, and the association was replicated in an independent cohort. Immune exposure information for the cohort was limited to CMV serostatus. At a false discovery rate of 0.05, a later analysis linked about 17,000 TCR beta sequences to specific HLA alleles. A later genetic analysis reported fewer N-insertions in productive TCRs among donors in an Asian-associated ancestry cluster than the 666-donor mean. A further reported finding was that TCR beta sequences accurately predicted the HLA-A and HLA-B alleles for most subjects in the first cohort. The authors suggested that the approach could potentially be extended to other disease states and immunological phenotypes. Only TCR beta chains were sequenced in this cohort, and the absence of alpha or paired-chain data limited detectable features.

In total, over 600 healthy bone marrow donors made up the cohort. Cohort members were all nominally healthy when sampled, although unrecorded immune exposures were likely present. The donor tested CMV seronegative and was one of the 352 seronegative cohort members. Each donor provided a peripheral blood sample, and peripheral blood mononuclear cells were used for TCR beta sequencing. Genomic DNA extraction from the blood cell samples was performed with the Qiagen DNeasy Blood Extraction Kit. The chain links TRBV18 with TRBJ2-7; 11 of the junction bases match TRBD1. The TCR was taken from a woman in her forties or fifties in good health and CMV-seronegative. Specimen: PBMCs. This receptor has the CDR3 CASAMGTGGSYEQYF. The nucleotide sequence is TGTGCCAGCGCAATGGGGACAGGGGGTTCCTACGAGCAGTACTTC.